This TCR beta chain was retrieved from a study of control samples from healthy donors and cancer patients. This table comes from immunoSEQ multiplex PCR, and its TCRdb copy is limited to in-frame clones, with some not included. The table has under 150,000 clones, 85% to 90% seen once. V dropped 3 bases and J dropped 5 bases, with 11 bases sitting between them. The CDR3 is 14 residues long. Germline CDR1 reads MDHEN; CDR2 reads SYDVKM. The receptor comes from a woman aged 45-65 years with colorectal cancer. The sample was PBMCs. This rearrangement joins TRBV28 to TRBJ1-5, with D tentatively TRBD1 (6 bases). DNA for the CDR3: TGTGCCAGCAGTTTGTGGGGGGCTGATCAGCCCCAGCATTTT. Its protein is CASSLWGADQPQHF. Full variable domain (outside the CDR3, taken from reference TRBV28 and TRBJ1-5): DVKVTQSSRYLVKRTGEKVFLECVQDMDHENMFWYRQDPGLGLRLIYFSYDVKMKEKGDIPEGYSVSREKKERFSLILESASTNQTSMYLCASSLWGADQPQHFGDGTRLSIL.